The 22 T cell receptor beta chains below were found in one sample sequenced in a study of blood T cell repertoires in COVID-19. The method was immunoSEQ multiplex PCR; TCRdb's version includes in-frame clones alone and lacks a portion of them. The profile shows about 110,000 clones, over 60% of them singletons. Material for sequencing was peripheral blood. These receptor sequences come from a man older than 75 with COVID-19, enrolled during active disease.

The chain links TRBV3-1 (or the pseudogene TRBV3-2) to TRBJ1-2; D is uncertain. Germline values: CDR1 LGHDT, CDR2 YNNKEL (reference sequence). The CDR3 runs 12 residues. Trimming took off 1 base at V and 12 bases at J, with 12 bases between the two ends. This chain's CDR3 is CASSQGQVVNTF. The CDR3 DNA follows: TGTGCCAGCAGCCAAGGGCAGGTGGTCAACACCTTC.

The rearrangement joins TRBV28 to TRBJ1-3; a weak D match, TRBD1 (5 bases). Trimming removed 3 bases from V and 2 bases from J, with 11 bases in between. The germline V gene has CDR1 MDHEN and CDR2 SYDVKM. The CDR3 has 15 amino acids. CDR3 bases: TGTGCCAGCAGTTTTAGTCCAGGGACTGGAAACACCATATATTTT. Translation: CASSFSPGTGNTIYF.

V usage is TRBV6-5 and J usage is TRBJ2-1, with 9 bases identical to TRBD2. CDR1 is MNHEY and CDR2 is SVGAGI in the germline V gene. This CDR3 is 14 amino acids long. V shed 6 bases, J shed 6 bases, and the junction held 6 bases outside the gene matches. The CDR3 is CASRPGTSINEQFF. The CDR3 DNA reads as TGTGCCAGCAGACCCGGGACTAGCATCAATGAGCAGTTCTTC.

The chain combines TRBV18 with TRBJ1-3; the match to TRBD1 covers 8 bases. Losses at the gene ends were 3 bases for V and 7 bases for J; bases not matched to a gene: 8. The CDR3 covers 15 residues. Per germline, CDR1 KGHSH and CDR2 LQKENI. The CDR3 protein is CASSPAGQGSNTIYF. CDR3 nucleotides: TGTGCCAGCTCACCGGCTGGACAGGGATCGAACACCATATATTTT.

This chain links TRBV2 with TRBJ1-6; 7 bases align to TRBD1. Germline CDR1 is SNHLY and CDR2 is FYNNEI. V was clipped by 5 bases and J by 9 bases; unmatched bases: 7. This CDR3 has 14 amino acids. CDR3 sequence (DNA): TGTGCCAGCAGTCAGACAGGGCGTAGTTCACCCCTCCACTTT. It translates to CASSQTGRSSPLHF. The full variable domain, in which reference TRBV2 and TRBJ1-6 provide the parts outside the CDR3, is EPEVTQTPSHQVTQMGQEVILRCVPISNHLYFYWYRQILGQKVEFLVSFYNNEISEKSEIFDDQFSVERPDGSNFTLKIRSTKLEDSAMYFCASSQTGRSSPLHFGNGTRLTVT.

The rearrangement joins TRBV6-5 to TRBJ2-4; 9 bases are a match to TRBD2. The V and J ends lost 9 bases and 1 base, in that order; junction bases with no gene match: 4. The germline gives CDR1 MNHEY, CDR2 SVGAGI. CDR3 length: 14 residues. The DNA for the CDR3 is TGTGCCAGTAGCGGGGGAGGGGCCAAAAACATTCAGTACTTC. Translated: CASSGGGAKNIQYF.

This clone was detected a few times. CDR3 bases: TGCGCCAGCAGCCAAGATAGGGACGGGAGTAATGAAAAACTGTTTTTT. Translation: CASSQDRDGSNEKLFF. The V and J genes are TRBV4-3 and TRBJ1-4, with a possible D match to TRBD1 (5 bases). The CDR3 is 16 amino acids. Trimming took off 0 bases at V and 4 bases at J, with 12 bases between the two ends. Germline V gives CDR1 LGHNA, CDR2 YSLEER.

The V call is TRBV6-1, the J call TRBJ1-1; perhaps TRBD1 as D (5 bases). The CDR3 has 16 residues. V gave up 5 bases and J gave up 6 bases, with 22 bases separating them. Looked up from germline, CDR1 is MNHNS and CDR2 is SASEGT. CDR3 bases: TGTGCCAGCAGTCAAGACGGGGTCCGGGGGTTGGCTGAAGCTTTCTTT. Residues: CASSQDGVRGLAEAFF.

As for this clone: The same CDR3 can be traced to other DNA sequences in this sample. The V call is TRBV5-1, the J call TRBJ2-2; D is unresolved. The germline V gene encodes CDR1 SGHRS and CDR2 YFSETQ. Trimming pared 0 bases from V and 3 bases from J, leaving 6 bases between. The CDR3 extends over 14 amino acids. This chain's CDR3 is CASSLGRDTGELFF. In DNA form, the CDR3 reads TGCGCCAGCAGCTTGGGCCGAGACACCGGGGAGCTGTTTTTT.

The CDR3 bases are TGTGCCAGCAGTCATACAGGGATCAGGGCTAATGAAAAACTGTTTTTT. Translation gives CASSHTGIRANEKLFF. V gene TRBV6-6 combines with J gene TRBJ1-4, with a weak D call TRBD1 (6 bases). The germline gives CDR1 MNHNY, CDR2 SVGAGI (reference sequence). This CDR3 is 16 amino acids long. V gave up 5 bases and J gave up 3 bases, with 16 bases separating them.

The J gene is TRBJ1-3, the V gene TRBV14; no firm D call. Per germline, CDR1 SGHDN and CDR2 FVKESK. This CDR3 comprises 15 residues. The V end was cut by 1 base, the J end by 0 bases, with 7 bases between. Written as DNA, the CDR3 is TGTGCCAGCAGCCAAGGACATTTCTCTGGAAACACCATATATTTT. Its translation is CASSQGHFSGNTIYF.

The J gene is TRBJ1-5, the V gene TRBV5-5, with a tentative D call TRBD1 (5 bases). This CDR3 is 15 amino acids long. Deletions cut 1 base from V and 4 bases from J, with 12 bases between. The V gene's germline CDR1 is SGHKS and CDR2 YYEKEE (reference sequence). The CDR3 coding sequence is TGTGCCAGCAGCTTGTCCGGACATCGGAATCAGCCCCAGCATTTT. Encoded protein: CASSLSGHRNQPQHF.

This clone was counted a single time. The rearrangement links TRBV28 to TRBJ1-5; D is unclear. The germline V gene has CDR1 MDHEN and CDR2 SYDVKM. This CDR3 comprises 16 residues. Trimming shortened V by 2 bases and J by 1 base, and 12 bases separated the two germline ends. CDR3 nucleotide sequence: TGTGCCAGCAGTTTAGGCGAGGCAGCCAGCAATCAGCCCCAGCATTTT. Its protein is CASSLGEAASNQPQHF.

This chain links TRBV18 with TRBJ2-3; 7 nucleotides line up with TRBD2. The CDR3 is 16 residues long. Germline CDR1 KGHSH, CDR2 LQKENI. V was pared by 0 bases and J by 0 bases, with 3 bases of the junction left unmatched. The CDR3 DNA reads TGTGCCAGCTCACCACCGGCGGGAGATAGCACAGATACGCAGTATTTT. It yields the protein CASSPPAGDSTDTQYF.

V gene TRBV6-4 combines with J gene TRBJ1-3, with TRBD1 matching over 8 bases. The junction had 2 bases not matched to a gene; V was cut back by 5 bases and J by 2 bases. CDR3 length: 14 amino acids. The germline V gene has CDR1 MRHNA and CDR2 SNTAGT. The CDR3 DNA is TGTGCCAGCAGTTCGACAGGGGCTGGAAACACCATATATTTT. It encodes CASSSTGAGNTIYF.

The chain couples TRBV5-8 to TRBJ2-5; no clear D. The CDR3 is 13 residues long. The V end lost 6 bases, the J end lost 0 bases, and 9 bases lay between the germline ends. The germline gives CDR1 SGHTS, CDR2 YDEGEE. This CDR3 reads CASILNYQETQYF. The CDR3 DNA reads as TGTGCCAGCATCCTGAACTACCAAGAGACCCAGTACTTC.

This clone was seen a few times. This chain uses TRBV5-1 with TRBJ2-7; TRBD2 agrees at 9 bases. Germline CDR1 SGHRS, CDR2 YFSETQ. The CDR3 sequence is 15 residues long. J gave up 7 bases and V 0 bases, and 8 bases lay outside the gene matches. Here the CDR3 reads CASSLASGTLGEQYF. The CDR3, as DNA: TGCGCCAGCAGCTTGGCTAGCGGGACCTTGGGGGAGCAGTACTTC.

The chain couples TRBV28 to TRBJ2-7, with 11 bases fitting TRBD2. With V trimmed by 4 bases and J by 5 bases, 10 bases remained unmatched. The CDR3 length is 16 residues. Germline V gene data show CDR1 as MDHEN and CDR2 as SYDVKM. CDR3: CASSSPVAGGPHEQYF. CDR3 coding DNA: TGTGCCAGCAGTTCCCCCGTAGCGGGAGGGCCCCACGAGCAGTACTTC.

The V call is TRBV2, the J call TRBJ1-4; weak D call: TRBD1 (6 bases). V lost 1 base and J lost 0, with 6 bases in between. The CDR3 loop spans 15 amino acids. Germline CDR1 reads SNHLY; CDR2 reads FYNNEI. CDR3 sequence: CASSEDRATNEKLFF. The CDR3 DNA follows: TGTGCCAGCAGTGAAGACAGGGCAACTAATGAAAAACTGTTTTTT.

This clone was detected many times. This sequence joins TRBV6-1 and TRBJ1-3; D remains unclear. The germline V gene encodes CDR1 MNHNS and CDR2 SASEGT. The V end was cut by 1 base, the J end by 3 bases, with 4 bases between. The CDR3 spans 13 residues. CDR3 nucleotide sequence: TGTGCCAGCAGTGAAGTTATTGGAAACACCATATATTTT. It codes for CASSEVIGNTIYF.

Notes on this clone: The junction does not match germline at one end; this may be a read error. The chain couples TRBV7-7 to TRBJ2-5; 12 bases line up with TRBD2. This CDR3 is built from 16 residues. Germline CDR1 reads SSHAT; CDR2 reads FNYEAQ (reference sequence). The chain's CDR3 is CASSPGLAGSQETQYF. The CDR3 bases are TGTGCTAGCAGCCCGGGACTAGCGGGTTCACAAGAGACCCAGTACTTC.

The chain employs TRBV5-1 and TRBJ1-4; 7 bases are a match to TRBD1. The CDR3 loop spans 16 amino acids. CDR1 is SGHRS and CDR2 is YFSETQ in the germline V gene. V lost 3 bases and J lost 3; bases outside the gene matches: 8. The CDR3 loop is CASSSGRTGANEKLFF. In DNA form, the CDR3 reads TGCGCCAGCAGCTCCGGAAGGACAGGAGCTAATGAAAAACTGTTTTTT.